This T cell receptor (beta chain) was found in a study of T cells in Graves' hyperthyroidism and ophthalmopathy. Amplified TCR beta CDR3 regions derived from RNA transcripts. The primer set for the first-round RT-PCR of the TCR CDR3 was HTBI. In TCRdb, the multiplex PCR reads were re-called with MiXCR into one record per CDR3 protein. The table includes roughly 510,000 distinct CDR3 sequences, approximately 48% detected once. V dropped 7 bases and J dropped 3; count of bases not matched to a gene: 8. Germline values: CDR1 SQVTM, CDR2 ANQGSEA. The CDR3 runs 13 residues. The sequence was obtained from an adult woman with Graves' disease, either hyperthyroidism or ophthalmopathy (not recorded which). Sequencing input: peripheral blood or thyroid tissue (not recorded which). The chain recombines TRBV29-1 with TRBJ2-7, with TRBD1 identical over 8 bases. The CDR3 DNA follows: TGCAGCGCTTATTCGGGGACAGGCTACGAGCAGTACTTC. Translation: CSAYSGTGYEQYF.